This TCR beta chain was captured in a study of cytomegalovirus exposure and HLA in healthy donors. Study observations and caveats: Serostatus for CMV was the only available immune exposure information. In an earlier analysis, about 90% or about 30%: the productive usage of most TCR beta V segments. In a later analysis, HLA-associated beta chains showed higher expansion and lower generation probabilities than comparable chains.

A note on this clone: What it binds is unknown.

From germline, CDR1 is SGHRS and CDR2 YFSETQ. The J segment lost 3 bases and the V segment lost 0 bases, leaving 4 bases of the junction unmatched. CDR3 size: 15 residues. Vbeta (60) and Jbeta (13) primers were used in the PCR. The assay was immunoSEQ multiplex PCR, and TCRdb's table has in-frame clones only and misses some. The sample includes 150,000 to 200,000 clones, approximately 78% of them seen just once. This cohort consisted of healthy bone marrow donors. Source material: PBMCs. V gene TRBV5-1 combines with J gene TRBJ2-3; 7 nucleotides align to TRBD1. This clonotype was obtained from a middle-aged woman in good health and CMV-seronegative. The CDR3 DNA reads as TGCGCCAGCAGCTTGGGAGTCAGGGGGACAGATACGCAGTATTTT. Amino acid sequence: CASSLGVRGTDTQYF.